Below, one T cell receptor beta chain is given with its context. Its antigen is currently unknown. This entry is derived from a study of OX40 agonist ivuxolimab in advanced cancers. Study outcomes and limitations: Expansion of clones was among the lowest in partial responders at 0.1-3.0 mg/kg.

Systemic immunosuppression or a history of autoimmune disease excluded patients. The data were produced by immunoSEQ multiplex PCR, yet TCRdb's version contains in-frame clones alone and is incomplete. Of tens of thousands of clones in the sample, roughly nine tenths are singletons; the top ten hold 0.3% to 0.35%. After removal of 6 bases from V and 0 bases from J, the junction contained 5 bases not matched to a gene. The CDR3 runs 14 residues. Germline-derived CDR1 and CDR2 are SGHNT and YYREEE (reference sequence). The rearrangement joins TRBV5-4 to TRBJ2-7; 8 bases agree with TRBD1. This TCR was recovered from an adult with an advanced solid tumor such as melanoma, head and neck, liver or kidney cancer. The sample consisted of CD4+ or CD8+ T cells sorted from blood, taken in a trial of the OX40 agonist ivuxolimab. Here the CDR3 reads CASTRTGSSYEQYF. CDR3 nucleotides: TGTGCCAGCACCAGGACAGGGAGCTCCTACGAGCAGTACTTC.